This T cell receptor beta chain was recorded in a study of T cell responses to AZD1222 COVID-19 vaccine (dated by TCRdb to the early 2020s). Turning to the overall study: Because spike-specific TCR depth and breadth did not differ between the two schedules, AZD1222 recipients who got a second dose at roughly 4 weeks were pooled with those who got a second dose at roughly 12 weeks. TCR sequencing covered some 240 trial participants: 200 to 220 given two doses of AZD1222 and approximately 25 given two doses of MenACWY control vaccine. Trial participants were enrolled by age into subgroups of 18-55, 56-69 and 70-plus years, and around 150, 29 and 61 TCR-sequenced participants, respectively, were included in these subgroups. Beyond this particular receptor, the publication reports: Nearly half of unique spike-specific TCRs reportedly recognized epitopes outside regions mutated in the B.1.351 and B.1.1.7 variants. Participants were mostly white British and included more females than males, and it was suggested by the authors that clonal diversity may have been underestimated. In the small 56-69-year group, the increase in depth fell short of significance, most likely because of low power. Conclusions about previously exposed vaccinees are limited because only six or seven AZD1222 recipients were SARS-CoV-2 seropositive at baseline. Because no day 14 peak-response samples were available, the repertoires could be characterized only after the peak T cell response. The whole spike protein was spanned by vaccine-associated CD4 TCRs, and dominant responses were seen in regions 160-218 and 743-854. Spike-specific TCR breadth and depth rose significantly after two AZD1222 doses compared with day 0 and with MenACWY recipients.

The CDR3 regions of human TCRbeta chains were subjected to immunosequencing. The paper's processing steps were these. TCRs in the repertoires were compared against a reference library of SARS-CoV-2-specific TCRs that had been generated with the MIRA antigen-specificity platform. Breadth was defined as the fraction of unique TCRs that were SARS-CoV-2-associated, and depth was defined as the fraction of total T cells that were SARS-CoV-2-associated. Using the MIRA data, every spike-specific TCR was mapped to the spike region that the TCR reacted to and assigned to either a CD4 or a CD8 class. Log10-transformed breadth and depth values were compared by one-way ANOVA with Sidak's multiple comparisons tests. TCRdb provides this immuneACCESS table in a form limited to in-frame rearrangements. Some clones are lacking; in checked studies, under half of them reflect an unresolved V gene, and why the rest are absent is not known. V and J calls plus clone size are reproduced from that table; the DNA served to infer D and trimming. The sample includes 93,000 or so clones, with about 87% observed a single time. In total, the top ten clones hold about 20% of the sample.

Inclusive of the bounding cysteine and phenylalanine, the CDR3 is 14 residues long. The DNA shown is the 42-base CDR3, in frame from base 1. The germline V gene (reference sequence) yields MNHEY for CDR1 and SMNVEV for CDR2. The germline V and J ends show losses of 5 bases and 6 bases respectively, and no gene match explains 6 bases of the junction. This specimen's time point label, per the study, means: baseline before first vaccination. The vaccinee samples were drawn from two UK trials, COV001 and COV002, one of which was a single-blind randomized controlled phase 2/3 trial testing AZD1222 (ChAdOx1 nCoV-19) in healthy adults. For TCRbeta chain sequencing, PBMC samples were collected from trial participants at day 0 and at day 28 after the second dose. To note about this clone: What antigen it recognizes has not been identified. Base-call qualities are not available, and no considerably larger clone is one nucleotide away.

The clonotype comes from an adult in good health. The sample here was peripheral blood, taken on day 0 of AZD1222 vaccination. The rearranged segments are TRBV27 and TRBJ1-2; 10 middle bases align to TRBD1. For the CDR3, the sequence is CASSRQGANDGYTF. At the DNA level, the sequence is TGTGCCAGCAGTCGACAGGGGGCGAATGATGGCTACACCTTC.